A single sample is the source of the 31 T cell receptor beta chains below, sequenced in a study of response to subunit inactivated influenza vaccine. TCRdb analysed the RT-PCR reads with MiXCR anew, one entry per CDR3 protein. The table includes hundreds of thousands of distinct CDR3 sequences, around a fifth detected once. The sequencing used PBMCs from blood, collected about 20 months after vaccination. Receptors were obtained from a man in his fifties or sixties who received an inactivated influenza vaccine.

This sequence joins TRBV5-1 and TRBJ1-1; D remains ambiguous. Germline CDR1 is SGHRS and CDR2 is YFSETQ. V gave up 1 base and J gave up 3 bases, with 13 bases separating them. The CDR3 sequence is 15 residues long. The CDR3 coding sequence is TGCGCCAGCAGCTTGTATCCGGGTTGGGACACTGAAGCTTTCTTT. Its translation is CASSLYPGWDTEAFF.

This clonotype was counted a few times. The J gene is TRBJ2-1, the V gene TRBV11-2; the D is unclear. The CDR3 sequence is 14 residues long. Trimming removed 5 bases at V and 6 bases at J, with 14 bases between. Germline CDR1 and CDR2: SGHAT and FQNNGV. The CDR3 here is CASSPTRRSNEQFF. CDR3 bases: TGTGCCAGCAGCCCGACTCGACGGTCCAATGAGCAGTTCTTC.

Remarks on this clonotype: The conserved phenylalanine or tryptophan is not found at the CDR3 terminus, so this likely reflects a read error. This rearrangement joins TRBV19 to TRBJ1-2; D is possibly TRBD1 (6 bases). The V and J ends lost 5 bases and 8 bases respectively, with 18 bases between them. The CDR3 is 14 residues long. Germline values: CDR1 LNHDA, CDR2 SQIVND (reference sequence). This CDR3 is CASSLRTAHGGYTC. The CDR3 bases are TGTGCCAGTAGTCTGCGGACAGCGCACGGGGGCTACACCTGC.

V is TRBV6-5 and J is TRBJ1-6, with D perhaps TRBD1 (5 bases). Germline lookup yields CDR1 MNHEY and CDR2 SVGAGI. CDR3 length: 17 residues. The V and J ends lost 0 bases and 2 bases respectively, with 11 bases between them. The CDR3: CASSYSLGGTYNSPLHF. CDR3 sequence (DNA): TGTGCCAGCAGTTACTCGCTGGGGGGAACCTATAATTCACCCCTCCACTTT.

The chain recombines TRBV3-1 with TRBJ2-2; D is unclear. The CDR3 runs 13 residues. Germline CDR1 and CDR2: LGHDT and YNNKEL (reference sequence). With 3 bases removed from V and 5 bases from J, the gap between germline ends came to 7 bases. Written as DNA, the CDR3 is TGTGCCAGCAGCCACTCTACTACCGGGGAGCTGTTTTTT. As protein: CASSHSTTGELFF.

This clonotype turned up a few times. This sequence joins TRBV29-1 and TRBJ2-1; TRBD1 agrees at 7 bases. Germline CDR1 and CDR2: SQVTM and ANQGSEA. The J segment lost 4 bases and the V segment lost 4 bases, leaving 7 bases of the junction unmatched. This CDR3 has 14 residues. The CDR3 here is CSVGLQGLYNEQFF. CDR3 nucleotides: TGCAGCGTTGGTTTACAGGGGCTATACAATGAGCAGTTCTTC.

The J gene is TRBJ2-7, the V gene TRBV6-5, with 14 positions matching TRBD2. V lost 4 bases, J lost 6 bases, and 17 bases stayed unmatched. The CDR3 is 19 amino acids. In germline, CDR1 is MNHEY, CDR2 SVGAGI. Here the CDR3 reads CASSLPGTSGGNEVCEQYF. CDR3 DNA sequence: TGTGCCAGCAGTTTACCCGGGACTAGCGGGGGAAACGAGGTGTGCGAGCAGTACTTC.

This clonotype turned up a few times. In nucleotides, the CDR3 is TGTGCCAGCAGCCCGTTAGCTGATGAGCAGTTCTTC. This translates into CASSPLADEQFF. The chain has TRBV7-9 and TRBJ2-1; no definite D call. There are 12 residues in the CDR3. In germline, CDR1 is SEHNR, CDR2 FQNEAQ (reference sequence). V lost 5 bases and J 8 bases, leaving 10 bases between the germline ends. Full variable domain (outside the CDR3, taken from reference TRBV7-9 and TRBJ2-1): DTGVSQNPRHKITKRGQNVTFRCDPISEHNRLYWYRQTLGQGPEFLTYFQNEAQLEKSRLLSDRFSAERPKGSFSTLEIQRTEQGDSAMYLCASSPLADEQFFGPGTRLTVL.

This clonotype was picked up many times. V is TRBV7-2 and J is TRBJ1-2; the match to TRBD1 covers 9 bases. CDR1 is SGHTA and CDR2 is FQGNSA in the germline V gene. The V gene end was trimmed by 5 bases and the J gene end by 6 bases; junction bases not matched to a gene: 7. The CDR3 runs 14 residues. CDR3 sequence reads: CASSPVQGANGYTF. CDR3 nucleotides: TGTGCCAGCAGCCCAGTACAGGGGGCGAATGGCTACACCTTC.

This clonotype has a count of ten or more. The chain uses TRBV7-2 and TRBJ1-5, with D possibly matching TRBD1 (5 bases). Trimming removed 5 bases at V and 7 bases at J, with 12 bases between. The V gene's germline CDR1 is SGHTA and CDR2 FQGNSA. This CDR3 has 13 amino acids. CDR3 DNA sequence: TGTGCCAGCAGCCTTACAGGCCTACAGCCCCAGCATTTT. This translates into CASSLTGLQPQHF.

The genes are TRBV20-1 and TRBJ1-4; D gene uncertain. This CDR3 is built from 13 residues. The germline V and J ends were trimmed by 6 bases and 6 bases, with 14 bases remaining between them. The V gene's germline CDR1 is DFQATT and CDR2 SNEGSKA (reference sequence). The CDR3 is CSAPRGPDEKLFF. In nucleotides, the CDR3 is TGCAGTGCGCCCCGGGGTCCTGATGAAAAACTGTTTTTT.

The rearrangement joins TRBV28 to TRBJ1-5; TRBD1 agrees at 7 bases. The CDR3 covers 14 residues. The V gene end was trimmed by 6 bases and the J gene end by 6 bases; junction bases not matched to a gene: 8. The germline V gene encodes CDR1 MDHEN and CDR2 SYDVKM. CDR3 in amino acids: CASRLTGRAQPQHF. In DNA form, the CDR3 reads TGTGCCAGCAGGTTGACAGGGAGGGCTCAGCCCCAGCATTTT.

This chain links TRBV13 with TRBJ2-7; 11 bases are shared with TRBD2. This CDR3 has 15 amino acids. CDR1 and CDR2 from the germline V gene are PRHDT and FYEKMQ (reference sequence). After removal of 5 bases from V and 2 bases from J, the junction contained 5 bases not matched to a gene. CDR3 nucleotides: TGTGCCAGCAGCCCCGGGACTAGCGGCCCCTACGAGCAGTACTTC. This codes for CASSPGTSGPYEQYF.

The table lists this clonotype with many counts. CDR3 DNA sequence: TGTGCCAGCAGCTCCGGACAGGGAAGGCATTCACCCCTCCACTTT. This encodes CASSSGQGRHSPLHF. The chain joins TRBV7-3 to TRBJ1-6, with 8 bases that match TRBD1. With 4 bases clipped from V and 8 bases from J, the junction kept 7 bases outside the gene matches. This CDR3 has 15 residues. CDR1 and CDR2 from the germline V gene are SGHTA and FQGTGA.

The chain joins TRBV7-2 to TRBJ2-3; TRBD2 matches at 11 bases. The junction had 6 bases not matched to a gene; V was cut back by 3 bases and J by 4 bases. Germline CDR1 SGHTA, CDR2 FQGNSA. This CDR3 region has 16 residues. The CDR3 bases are TGTGCCAGCAGCTTCTCTAGCGGGAGGTCCGCAGATACGCAGTATTTT. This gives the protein CASSFSSGRSADTQYF.

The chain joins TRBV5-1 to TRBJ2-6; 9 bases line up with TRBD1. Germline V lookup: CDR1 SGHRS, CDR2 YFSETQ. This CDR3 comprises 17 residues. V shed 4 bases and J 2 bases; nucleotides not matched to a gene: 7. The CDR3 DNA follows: TGCGCCAGCAGCCCCCGGGACAGGGCCACTGGGGCCAACGTCCTGACTTTC. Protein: CASSPRDRATGANVLTF.

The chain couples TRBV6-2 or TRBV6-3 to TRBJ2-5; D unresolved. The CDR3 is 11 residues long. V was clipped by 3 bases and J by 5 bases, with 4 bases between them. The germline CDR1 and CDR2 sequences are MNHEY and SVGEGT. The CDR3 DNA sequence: TGTGCCAGCAGTTATTTTGAGACCCAGTACTTC. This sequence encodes CASSYFETQYF.

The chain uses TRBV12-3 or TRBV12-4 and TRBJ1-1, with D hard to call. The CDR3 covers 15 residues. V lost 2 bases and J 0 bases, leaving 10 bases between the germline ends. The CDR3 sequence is CASSLSPAVNTEAFF. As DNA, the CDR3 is TGTGCCAGCAGTTTAAGCCCTGCCGTGAACACTGAAGCTTTCTTT.

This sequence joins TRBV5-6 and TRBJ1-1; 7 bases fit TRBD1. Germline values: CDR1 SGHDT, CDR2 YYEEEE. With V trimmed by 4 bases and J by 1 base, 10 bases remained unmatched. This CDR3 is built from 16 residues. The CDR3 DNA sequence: TGTGCCAGCAGCCTAGGGGGCGCGTCCACGAACACTGAAGCTTTCTTT. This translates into CASSLGGASTNTEAFF.

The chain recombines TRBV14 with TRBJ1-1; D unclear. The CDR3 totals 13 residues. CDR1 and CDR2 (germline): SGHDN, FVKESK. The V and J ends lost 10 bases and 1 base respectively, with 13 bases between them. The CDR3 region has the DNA TGTGCCACCAGTGGAGGCCCGAACACTGAAGCTTTCTTT. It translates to CATSGGPNTEAFF. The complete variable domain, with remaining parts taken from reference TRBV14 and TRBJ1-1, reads EAGVTQFPSHSVIEKGQTVTLRCDPISGHDNLYWYRRVMGKEIKFLLHFVKESKQDESGMPNNRFLAERTGGTYSTLKVQPAELEDSGVYFCATSGGPNTEAFFGQGTRLTVV.

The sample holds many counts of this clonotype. CDR3 sequence reads: CASSLWGREVGQPQHF. The CDR3 bases are TGCGCCAGCAGCTTGTGGGGCAGGGAAGTGGGTCAGCCCCAGCATTTT. The chain combines TRBV5-1 with TRBJ1-5; TRBD1 might be the D (5 bases). V lost 1 base and J lost 6, with 17 bases in between. Germline V gene lookup returns CDR1 SGHRS and CDR2 YFSETQ. This CDR3 is 16 amino acids long.

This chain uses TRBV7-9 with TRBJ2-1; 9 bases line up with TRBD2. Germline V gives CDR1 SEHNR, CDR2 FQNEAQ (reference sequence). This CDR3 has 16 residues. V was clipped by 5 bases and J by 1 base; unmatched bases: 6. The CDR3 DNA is TGTGCCAGCAGCCTGAGCGGGGGGCGTTCCTACAATGAGCAGTTCTTC. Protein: CASSLSGGRSYNEQFF. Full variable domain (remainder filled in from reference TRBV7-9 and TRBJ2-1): DTGVSQNPRHKITKRGQNVTFRCDPISEHNRLYWYRQTLGQGPEFLTYFQNEAQLEKSRLLSDRFSAERPKGSFSTLEIQRTEQGDSAMYLCASSLSGGRSYNEQFFGPGTRLTVL.

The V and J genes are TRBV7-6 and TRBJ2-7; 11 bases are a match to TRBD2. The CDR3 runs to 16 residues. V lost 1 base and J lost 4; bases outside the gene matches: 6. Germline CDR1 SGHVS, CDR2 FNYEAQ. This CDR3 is CASSLGLAGRKYEQYF. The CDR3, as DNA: TGTGCCAGCAGCTTAGGACTAGCGGGAAGAAAGTACGAGCAGTACTTC.

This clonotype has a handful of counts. CDR3 sequence (DNA): TGTGCCAGCAGCCCTACGCCCGGGACCAAAAACATTCAGTACTTC. It specifies CASSPTPGTKNIQYF. The chain is built from TRBV3-1 and TRBJ2-4, with TRBD2 as a possible D gene (5 bases). From germline, CDR1 is LGHDT and CDR2 YNNKEL (reference sequence). Trimming pared 4 bases from V and 2 bases from J, leaving 12 bases between. The CDR3 consists of 15 residues.

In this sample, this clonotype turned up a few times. CDR3 nucleotides: TGTGCCAGCAGCCAGCCCCCCAGCACAGATACGCAGTATTTT. Its translation: CASSQPPSTDTQYF. V and J are TRBV4-2 and TRBJ2-3; no reliable D call. Trimming removed 3 bases at V and 0 bases at J, with 7 bases between. The germline V gene has CDR1 LGHNA and CDR2 YNFKEQ. The CDR3 is 14 residues long.

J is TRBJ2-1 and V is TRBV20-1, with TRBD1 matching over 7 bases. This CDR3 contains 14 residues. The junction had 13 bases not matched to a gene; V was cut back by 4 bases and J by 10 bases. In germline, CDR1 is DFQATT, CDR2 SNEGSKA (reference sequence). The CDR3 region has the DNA TGCAGTGCTAAAGGGGGCCTGGGCAGTGAAGAGCAGTTCTTC. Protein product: CSAKGGLGSEEQFF.

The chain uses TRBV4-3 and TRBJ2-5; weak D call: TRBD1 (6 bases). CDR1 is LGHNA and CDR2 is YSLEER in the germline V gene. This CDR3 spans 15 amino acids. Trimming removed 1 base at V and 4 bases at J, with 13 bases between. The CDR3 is CASSQGPRGRETQYF. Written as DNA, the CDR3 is TGCGCCAGCAGCCAAGGGCCCAGGGGAAGAGAGACCCAGTACTTC.

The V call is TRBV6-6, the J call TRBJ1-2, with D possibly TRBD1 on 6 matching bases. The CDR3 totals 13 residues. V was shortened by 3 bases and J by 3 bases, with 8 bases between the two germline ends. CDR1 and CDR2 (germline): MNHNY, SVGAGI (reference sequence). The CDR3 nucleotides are TGTGCCAGCAGTTATAACAGGGACTATGGCTACACCTTC. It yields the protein CASSYNRDYGYTF.

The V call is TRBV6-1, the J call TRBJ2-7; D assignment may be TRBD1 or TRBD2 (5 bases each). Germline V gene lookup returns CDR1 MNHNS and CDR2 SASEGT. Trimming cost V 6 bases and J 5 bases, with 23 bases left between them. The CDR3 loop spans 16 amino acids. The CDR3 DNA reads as TGTGCCAGCAGGCCCCGTGTACCTACGGGGCCCCACGAGCAGTACTTC. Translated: CASRPRVPTGPHEQYF.

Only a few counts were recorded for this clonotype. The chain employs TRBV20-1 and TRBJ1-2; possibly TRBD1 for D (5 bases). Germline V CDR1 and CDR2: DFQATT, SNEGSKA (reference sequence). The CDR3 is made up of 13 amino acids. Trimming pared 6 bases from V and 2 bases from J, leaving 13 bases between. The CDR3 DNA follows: TGCAGTGCCTTGGGGGGTGGGAACTATGGCTACACCTTC. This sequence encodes CSALGGGNYGYTF.

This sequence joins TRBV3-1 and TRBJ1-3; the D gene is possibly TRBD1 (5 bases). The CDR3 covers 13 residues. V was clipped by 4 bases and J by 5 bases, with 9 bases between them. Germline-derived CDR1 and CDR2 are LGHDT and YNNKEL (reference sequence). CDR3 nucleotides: TGTGCCAGCAGCCCGGCGGGACGAAACACCATATATTTT. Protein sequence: CASSPAGRNTIYF.